A selection of T cell receptor beta chains follows, all from one sample in a study of chemoradiotherapy in HPV16-positive cancers. TCRdb's table, derived via immunoSEQ multiplex PCR, lists solely in-frame clones and lacks some. The sample has under 20,000 clones; 60% to 80% are singletons. Collection took place from a patient who underwent chemoradiotherapy. The receptors stem from a human donor with HPV-associated anogenital cancer. Each CDR3 is given with its conserved first and last residue. The D gene is left open where the match is weak. Size is omitted from some rows. Given values are once, few, many or a class for expanded clones.

d_call	v_call	clone_size	j_call	cdr3_aa	cdr3_nt
TRBD1	TRBV27	NA	TRBJ1-6	CASRQGASPNSPLHF	TGTGCCAGCAGACAGGGGGCGTCTCCTAATTCACCCCTCCACTTT
NA	TRBV2	NA	TRBJ2-7	CASSSGGLSYEQYF	TGTGCCAGCAGTTCTGGCGGCCTCTCCTACGAGCAGTACTTC
NA	TRBV5-1	NA	TRBJ2-6	CASSLVRGDSGANVLTF	TGCGCCAGCAGCTTAGTTAGGGGCGACTCTGGGGCCAACGTCCTGACTTTC
TRBD1	TRBV4-2	NA	TRBJ1-3	CASSYNLGQGGSGNTIYF	TGTGCCAGCAGCTACAATCTGGGACAGGGTGGCTCTGGAAACACCATATATTTT
TRBD1	TRBV9	NA	TRBJ1-2	CASSTWGQGYRGYTF	TGTGCCAGCAGCACCTGGGGACAGGGCTACAGAGGCTACACCTTC
NA	TRBV5-1	NA	TRBJ1-6	CASKRNMDGSNSPLHF	TGCGCCAGCAAAAGGAATATGGACGGGTCTAATTCACCCCTCCACTTT
NA	TRBV7-7	NA	TRBJ2-2	CASSLDRNGELFF	TGTGCTAGCAGCCTCGACAGGAACGGGGAGCTGTTTTTT
NA	TRBV30	once	TRBJ2-2	CAWTGGYTGELFF	TGTGCCTGGACAGGAGGGTACACCGGGGAGCTGTTTTTT
NA	TRBV11-2	NA	TRBJ2-7	CASSLKPSYTYEQYF	TGTGCCAGCAGCCTGAAACCTAGTTATACCTACGAGCAGTACTTC
TRBD1	TRBV6-6	NA	TRBJ2-7	CASSYDWQGAYEQYF	TGTGCCAGCAGTTATGACTGGCAGGGGGCTTACGAGCAGTACTTC
NA	TRBV6-1	NA	TRBJ1-1	CASSEEGGPTEAFF	TGTGCCAGCAGTGAAGAGGGGGGGCCCACTGAAGCTTTCTTT
TRBD2	TRBV5-6	NA	TRBJ2-7	CASSLGPLAGDEQYF	TGTGCCAGCAGCTTGGGCCCACTAGCGGGGGACGAGCAGTACTTC
TRBD2	TRBV11-2	NA	TRBJ2-7	CASSPGLAGGKSSYEQYF	TGTGCCAGCAGCCCGGGACTAGCGGGGGGAAAAAGCTCCTACGAGCAGTACTTC
NA	TRBV5-1	NA	TRBJ2-2	CASSLDPTGELFF	TGCGCCAGCAGCTTGGATCCCACCGGGGAGCTGTTTTTT